The source of this T cell receptor beta chain is a study of CD8+ T cells in alopecia areata. CD4+ and CD8+ T cells were sorted from PBMCs. Trimming shortened V by 6 bases and J by 2 bases, and 8 bases separated the two germline ends. This CDR3 region has 11 residues. CDR1 GTSNPN and CDR2 SVGIG come from the germline V gene (reference sequence). Following extraction, RNA underwent reverse transcription to cDNA, which served as the sequencing template. Data came from immunoSEQ multiplex PCR; TCRdb stores just in-frame clones and leaves some out. The sample shows around 210,000 clones, approximately 60% of them seen only once.

Sequencing was done on a sample of CD8+ T cells sorted from blood. The clonotype comes from a human donor in good health. The rearrangement uses TRBV30 and TRBJ2-7, with unresolved D. The CDR3 region has the DNA TGTGCCTGTCAGGTAACCTACGAGCAGTACTTC. It codes for CACQVTYEQYF. Based on the CDR3 plus reference TRBV30 and TRBJ2-7, the full variable domain is SQTIHQWPATLVQPVGSPLSLECTVEGTSNPNLYWYRQAAGRGLQLLFYSVGIGQISSEVPQNLSASRPQDRQFILSSKKLLLSDSGFYLCACQVTYEQYFGPGTRLTVT.